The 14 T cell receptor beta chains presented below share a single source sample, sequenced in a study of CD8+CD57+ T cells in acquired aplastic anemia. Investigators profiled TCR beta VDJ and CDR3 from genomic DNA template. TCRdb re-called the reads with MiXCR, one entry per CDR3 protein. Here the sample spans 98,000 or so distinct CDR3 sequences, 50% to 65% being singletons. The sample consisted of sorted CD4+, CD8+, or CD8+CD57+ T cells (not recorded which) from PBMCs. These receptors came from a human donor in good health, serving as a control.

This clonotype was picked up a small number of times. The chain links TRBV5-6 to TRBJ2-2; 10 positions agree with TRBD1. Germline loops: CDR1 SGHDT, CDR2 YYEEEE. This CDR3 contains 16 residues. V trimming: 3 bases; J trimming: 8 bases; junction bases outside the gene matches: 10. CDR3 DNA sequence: TGTGCCAGCAGCTCGCGGGACAGGGGTTTGAGTGGGGAGCTGTTTTTT. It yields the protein CASSSRDRGLSGELFF.

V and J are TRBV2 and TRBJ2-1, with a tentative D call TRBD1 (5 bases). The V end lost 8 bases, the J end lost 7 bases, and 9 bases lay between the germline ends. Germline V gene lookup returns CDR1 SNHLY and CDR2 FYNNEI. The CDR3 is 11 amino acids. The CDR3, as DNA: TGTGCCAGCGGGGCGCGAAATGAGCAGTTCTTC. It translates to CASGARNEQFF.

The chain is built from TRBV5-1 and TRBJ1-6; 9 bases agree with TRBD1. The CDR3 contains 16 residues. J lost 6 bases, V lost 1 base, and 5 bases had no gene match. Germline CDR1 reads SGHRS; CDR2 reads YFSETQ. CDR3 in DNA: TGCGCCAGCAGCTTGCAGGGACAGGGTGCTAATTCACCCCTCCACTTT. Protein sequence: CASSLQGQGANSPLHF.

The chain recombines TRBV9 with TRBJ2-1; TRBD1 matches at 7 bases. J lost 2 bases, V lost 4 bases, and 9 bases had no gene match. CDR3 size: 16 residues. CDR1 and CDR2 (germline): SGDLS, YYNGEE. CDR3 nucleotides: TGTGCCAGCAGCCCTGAGAGGGGGCGGACCTACAATGAGCAGTTCTTC. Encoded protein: CASSPERGRTYNEQFF.

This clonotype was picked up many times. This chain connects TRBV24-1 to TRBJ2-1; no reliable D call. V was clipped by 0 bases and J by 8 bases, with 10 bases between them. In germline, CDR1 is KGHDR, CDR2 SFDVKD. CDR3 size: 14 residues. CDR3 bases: TGTGCCACCAGTGATTTGCAGTCCTGGGATGAGCAGTTCTTC. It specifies CATSDLQSWDEQFF.

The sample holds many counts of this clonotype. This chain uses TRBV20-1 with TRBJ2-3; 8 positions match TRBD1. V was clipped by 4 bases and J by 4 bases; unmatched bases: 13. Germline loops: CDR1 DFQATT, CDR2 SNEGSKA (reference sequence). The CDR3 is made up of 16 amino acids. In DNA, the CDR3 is TGCAGTGCTACCCATTCGCGGGACAGGTTCCCAGATACGCAGTATTTT. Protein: CSATHSRDRFPDTQYF.

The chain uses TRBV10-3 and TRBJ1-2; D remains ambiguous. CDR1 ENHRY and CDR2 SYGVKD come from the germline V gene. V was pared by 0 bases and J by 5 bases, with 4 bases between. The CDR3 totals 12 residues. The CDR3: CAISESGYGYTF. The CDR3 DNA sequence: TGTGCCATCAGTGAGTCAGGGTATGGCTACACCTTC.

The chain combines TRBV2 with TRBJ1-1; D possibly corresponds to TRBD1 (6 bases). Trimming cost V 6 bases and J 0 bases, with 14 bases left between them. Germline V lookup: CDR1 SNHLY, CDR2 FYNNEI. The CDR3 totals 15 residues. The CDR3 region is CASSHSGTLNTEAFF. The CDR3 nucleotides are TGTGCCAGCAGCCATTCCGGGACACTGAACACTGAAGCTTTCTTT.

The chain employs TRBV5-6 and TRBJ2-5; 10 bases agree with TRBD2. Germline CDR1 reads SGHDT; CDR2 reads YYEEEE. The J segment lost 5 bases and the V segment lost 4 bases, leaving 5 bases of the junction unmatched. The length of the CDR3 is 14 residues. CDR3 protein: CASSRAGGRETQYF. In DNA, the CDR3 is TGTGCCAGCAGCAGAGCGGGGGGGCGGGAGACCCAGTACTTC. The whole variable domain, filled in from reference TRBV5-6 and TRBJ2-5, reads DAGVTQSPTHLIKTRGQQVTLRCSPKSGHDTVSWYQQALGQGPQFIFQYYEEEERQRGNFPDRFSGHQFPNYSSELNVNALLLGDSALYLCASSRAGGRETQYFGPGTRLLVL.

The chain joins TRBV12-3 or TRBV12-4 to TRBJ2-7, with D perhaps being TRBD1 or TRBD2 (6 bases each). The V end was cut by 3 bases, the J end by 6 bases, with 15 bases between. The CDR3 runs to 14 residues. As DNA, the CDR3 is TGTGCCAGCAGTTTTGGGGGCGGGGAGGCCGAGCAGTACTTC. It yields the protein CASSFGGGEAEQYF.

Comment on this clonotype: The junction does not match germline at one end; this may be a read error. CDR3 DNA sequence: TGTGCCAGCAGTGAACAGGGGGCGCATATCTATGGCTACACCTTC. Translated, it gives CASSEQGAHIYGYTF. This chain links TRBV24-1 with TRBJ1-2; 9 bases agree with TRBD1. Germline CDR1 is KGHDR and CDR2 is SFDVKD. CDR3 length: 15 residues.

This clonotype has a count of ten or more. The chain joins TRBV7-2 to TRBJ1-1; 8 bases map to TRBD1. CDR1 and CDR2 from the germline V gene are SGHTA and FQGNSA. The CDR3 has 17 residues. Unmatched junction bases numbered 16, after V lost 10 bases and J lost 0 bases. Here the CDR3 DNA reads TGTGCCATCTCCCCGGGGACAGGATTGCGGATGAACACTGAAGCTTTCTTT. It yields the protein CAISPGTGLRMNTEAFF.

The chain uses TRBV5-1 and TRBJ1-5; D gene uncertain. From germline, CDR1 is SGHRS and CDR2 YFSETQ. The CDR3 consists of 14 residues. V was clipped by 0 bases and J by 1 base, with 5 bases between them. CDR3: CASSLGESNQPQHF. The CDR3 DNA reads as TGCGCCAGCAGCTTGGGGGAGAGCAATCAGCCCCAGCATTTT.

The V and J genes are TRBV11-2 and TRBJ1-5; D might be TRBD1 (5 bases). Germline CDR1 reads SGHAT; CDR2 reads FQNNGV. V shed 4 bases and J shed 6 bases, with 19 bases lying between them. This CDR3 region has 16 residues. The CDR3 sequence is CASSSHPTRGGQPQHF. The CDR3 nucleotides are TGTGCCAGCAGCTCCCATCCTACTAGGGGAGGTCAGCCCCAGCATTTT.